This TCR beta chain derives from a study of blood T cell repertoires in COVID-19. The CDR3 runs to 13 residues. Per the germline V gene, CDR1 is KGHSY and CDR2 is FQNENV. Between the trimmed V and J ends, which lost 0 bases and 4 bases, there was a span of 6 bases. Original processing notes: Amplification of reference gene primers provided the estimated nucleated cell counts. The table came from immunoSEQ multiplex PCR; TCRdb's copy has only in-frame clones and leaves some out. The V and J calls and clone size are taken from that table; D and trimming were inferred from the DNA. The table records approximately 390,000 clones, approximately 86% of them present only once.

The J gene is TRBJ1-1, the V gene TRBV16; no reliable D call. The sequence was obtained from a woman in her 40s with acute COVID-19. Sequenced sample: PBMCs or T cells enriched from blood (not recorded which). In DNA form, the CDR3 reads TGTGCCAGCAGCCAATCCTGGCTCACTGAAGCTTTCTTT. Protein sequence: CASSQSWLTEAFF.